This T cell receptor (beta chain) was retrieved from a study of cytomegalovirus exposure and HLA in healthy donors. V was trimmed by 5 bases and J by 12 bases, leaving 17 bases between them. Germline CDR1 is SEHNR and CDR2 is FQNEAQ (reference sequence). This CDR3 region has 13 residues. Whole-study findings and limits: Per a later analysis, 16,951 TCR beta sequences showed association with HLA alleles at 0.05 false discovery rate. In terms of immune exposure information, only CMV serostatus was available.

This clone was picked up one time. Its antigen remains unidentified. With 60 Vbeta and 13 Jbeta primers, the PCR was carried out. Original processing methods: Unique TCR beta chains numbered approximately 80 million in a later analysis, with roughly 9.9 million shared. Libraries were prepared by immunoSEQ multiplex PCR; TCRdb keeps only in-frame clonotypes and omits some of them. That table supplies the V and J calls and clone size; D and trimming were determined from the DNA. The sample has about 210,000 clones; roughly 80% are singletons. The chain joins TRBV7-9 to TRBJ2-1; D remains ambiguous. This TCR came from a man between 35 and 55 years old in good health and CMV-seropositive. What was sequenced was PBMCs. CDR3 sequence reads: CASSLILLGPQFF. In nucleotides, the CDR3 is TGTGCCAGCAGCCTTATCTTATTGGGCCCGCAGTTCTTC.